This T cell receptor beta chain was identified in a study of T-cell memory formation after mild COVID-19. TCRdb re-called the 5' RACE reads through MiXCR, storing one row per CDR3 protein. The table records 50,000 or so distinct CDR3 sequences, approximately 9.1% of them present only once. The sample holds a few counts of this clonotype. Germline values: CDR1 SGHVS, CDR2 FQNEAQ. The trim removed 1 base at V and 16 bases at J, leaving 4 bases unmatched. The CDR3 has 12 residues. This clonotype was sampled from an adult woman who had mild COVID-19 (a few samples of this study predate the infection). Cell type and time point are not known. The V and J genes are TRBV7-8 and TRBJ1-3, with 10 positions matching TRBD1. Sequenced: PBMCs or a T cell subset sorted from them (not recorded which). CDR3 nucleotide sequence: TGTGCCAGCAGCTTAGGGGACAGGGGACTGTATTTT. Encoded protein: CASSLGDRGLYF.